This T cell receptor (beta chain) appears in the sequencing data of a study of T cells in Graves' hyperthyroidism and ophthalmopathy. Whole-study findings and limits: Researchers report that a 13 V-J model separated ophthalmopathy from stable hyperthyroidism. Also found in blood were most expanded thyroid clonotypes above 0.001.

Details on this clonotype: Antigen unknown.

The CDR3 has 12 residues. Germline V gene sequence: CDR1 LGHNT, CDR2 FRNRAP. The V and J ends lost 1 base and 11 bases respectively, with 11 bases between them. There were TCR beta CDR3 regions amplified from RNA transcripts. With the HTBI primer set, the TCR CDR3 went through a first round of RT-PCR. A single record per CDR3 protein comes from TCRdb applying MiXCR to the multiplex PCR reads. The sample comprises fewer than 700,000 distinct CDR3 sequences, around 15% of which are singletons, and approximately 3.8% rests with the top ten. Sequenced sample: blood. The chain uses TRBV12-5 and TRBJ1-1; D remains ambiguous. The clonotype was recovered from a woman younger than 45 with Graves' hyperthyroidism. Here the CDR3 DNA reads TGTGCTAGTGGTTTGGGAGGACTGGGGGCTTTCTTT. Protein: CASGLGGLGAFF.